This TCR beta chain is from a study of OX40 agonist ivuxolimab in advanced cancers. Notes on the study in general: Expanded peripheral T cell antigen specificity was not determined.

In regard to this clone: What it binds is not known.

The method was immunoSEQ multiplex PCR; TCRdb's version includes in-frame clones alone and lacks a portion of them. Here the sample spans fewer than 45,000 clones, 88% being singletons. The germline V gene encodes CDR1 SEHNR and CDR2 FQNEAQ (reference sequence). The length of the CDR3 is 17 residues. Peripheral blood came from all dose cohorts at three timepoints. The sample here was CD4+ or CD8+ T cells sorted from blood, taken in a trial of the OX40 agonist ivuxolimab. This chain uses TRBV7-9 with TRBJ2-1; 10 nucleotides match TRBD2. This receptor was obtained from an adult with an advanced solid tumor such as melanoma, head and neck, liver or kidney cancer. CDR3 protein: CAELGGARLAGYNEQFF. CDR3 nucleotides: TGTGCAGAACTCGGAGGGGCCCGACTAGCGGGCTACAATGAGCAGTTCTTC. Combining the CDR3 with reference TRBV7-9 and TRBJ2-1 gives the whole variable domain DTGVSQNPRHKITKRGQNVTFRCDPISEHNRLYWYRQTLGQGPEFLTYFQNEAQLEKSRLLSDRFSAERPKGSFSTLEIQRTEQGDSAMYLCAELGGARLAGYNEQFFGPGTRLTVL.